This entry features one T cell receptor beta chain sequence. Trimming cost V 4 bases and J 5 bases, with 11 bases left between them. Per the germline V gene, CDR1 is SGHAT and CDR2 is FQNNGV. The CDR3 is 13 amino acids. Authors' data handling: Amplification from reference gene primers served as the basis for estimated nucleated cell counts. Libraries were prepared by immunoSEQ multiplex PCR; TCRdb keeps only in-frame clonotypes and omits some of them. The DNA gave D and trimming, while V, J and clone size come from that table. The sample shows 150,000 or so clones, 85% to 90% of them seen only once. These data belong to a study of blood T cell repertoires in COVID-19. For the study at large: PBMCs, B-cell-depleted T cells, or T cells were the source of the cDNA or gDNA that made up the material.

Patients at the Seattle site were enrolled during active infection and followed longitudinally. The sample consisted of peripheral blood. The chain couples TRBV11-2 to TRBJ1-1, with a tentative D call TRBD1 (6 bases). This TCR was sampled from a man between 18 and 35 years old with COVID-19, enrolled during active disease. CDR3 sequence: CASSSVQGTEAFF. As DNA, the CDR3 is TGTGCCAGCAGCTCAGTACAGGGTACTGAAGCTTTCTTT. The full variable domain, rest sourced from reference TRBV11-2 and TRBJ1-1, is EAGVAQSPRYKIIEKRQSVAFWCNPISGHATLYWYQQILGQGPKLLIQFQNNGVVDDSQLPKDRFSAERLKGVDSTLKIQPAKLEDSAVYLCASSSVQGTEAFFGQGTRLTVV.